This note documents a single TCR beta chain sequence. Its antigen is as yet unknown. The entry originates in a study of STAT5B mutations in CD4+ large granular lymphocyte leukemia. Study-wide results and caveats: Higher CD4+ than CD8+ T-LGLL clonality might reflect small sample size. Patient CD4-sorted repertoires looked more clonal than healthy CD4+ repertoires, even without putative leukemic clones. Compared with healthy controls (2/35), patient top clones favored TRBV06 (8/27).

The CDR3 length is 15 residues. The V end lost 2 bases, the J end lost 3 bases, and 11 bases lay between the germline ends. Germline assignment: CDR1 SGHTA and CDR2 FQGNSA. Clones were read by immunoSEQ multiplex PCR, and TCRdb kept only the in-frame ones, dropping some. The repertoire holds about 26,000 clones, with around 72% as singletons. Input material: CD4+ T cells from blood buffy coats. The TCR sequence derives from a human donor in good health. The chain uses TRBV7-2 and TRBJ1-5; maybe TRBD1 (5 bases). The CDR3 bases are TGTGCCAGCAGCTTAACAGGACTTTACAATCAGCCCCAGCATTTT. It codes for CASSLTGLYNQPQHF.